This TCR beta chain is drawn from a study of T cells in women clearing cervical HPV infection. On the study more broadly: Control women cleared a single incident HPV16 infection within 12 months. Study-wide points: CIN3+ cases had significantly higher TCR richness than controls; evenness did not differ.

Cervical HPV DNA detected by MY09/MY11 PCR, typed by dot-blot. The data were produced by immunoSEQ multiplex PCR, yet TCRdb's version contains in-frame clones alone and is incomplete. The table lists some 30,000 clones. J was trimmed by 3 bases and V by 1 base; bases with no gene match: 8. This CDR3 has 17 residues. The germline V gene encodes CDR1 LGHNA and CDR2 YNFKEQ. Details on this clone: Its target is unknown. With the read ending 3 residues before the CDR3 end, the germline J gene is used to fill in that end.

V is TRBV4-2 and J is TRBJ2-2, with 7 bases matching TRBD2. This receptor was obtained from a woman aged 18 to 69 with a cervical HPV16 infection that either progressed to CIN3+ or cleared (not recorded which). The sequencing input was blood buffy coat. CDR3 DNA, as far as it was read: TGTGCCAGCAGCCAAGGTCGACTAGCAGAATACACCGGGGAG. Translation gives CASSQGRLAEYTGE. The whole CDR3 sequence is CASSQGRLAEYTGELFF.